Listed here are 7 T cell receptor beta chains from one sample, sequenced in a study of OX40 agonist ivuxolimab in advanced cancers. Sequencing used immunoSEQ multiplex PCR; TCRdb keeps in-frame clones, though not all of them. The sample has fewer than 120,000 clones, approximately 89% seen once; the top ten hold less than 0.35%. The sample here was CD4+ or CD8+ T cells sorted from blood, taken in a trial of the OX40 agonist ivuxolimab. These receptors were taken from an adult with an advanced solid tumor such as melanoma, head and neck, liver or kidney cancer.

For this clone: Compared with germline, one end of the junction differs, possibly owing to a read error. The gene calls are TRBV19 and TRBJ2-7; TRBD2 aligns across 10 bases. CDR1 and CDR2 from the germline V gene are LNHDA and SQIVND (reference sequence). This CDR3 has 15 residues. This chain's CDR3 is CASSTGLAEDYEQCF. As DNA, the CDR3 is TGTGCCAGTAGTACCGGACTAGCGGAAGACTACGAGCAGTGCTTC.

This chain joins TRBV11-2 and TRBJ2-1, with 11 bases lining up with TRBD2. V dropped 4 bases and J dropped 6; count of bases not matched to a gene: 5. The CDR3 runs to 15 residues. CDR1 is SGHAT and CDR2 is FQNNGV in the germline V gene. The DNA of the CDR3 is TGTGCCAGCAGCTCGTCCGGGACTAGCGGCAATGAGCAGTTCTTC. It translates to CASSSSGTSGNEQFF.

This rearrangement joins TRBV30 to TRBJ1-5; 7 bases agree with TRBD1. This CDR3 has 15 amino acids. Looked up from germline, CDR1 is GTSNPN and CDR2 is SVGIG (reference sequence). V trimming: 0 bases; J trimming: 7 bases; junction bases outside the gene matches: 9. This CDR3 reads CAWSVGDRGGQPQHF. The CDR3 nucleotides read TGTGCCTGGAGTGTAGGCGACAGAGGGGGCCAGCCCCAGCATTTT.

V is TRBV18 and J is TRBJ2-1, with D tentatively TRBD1 or TRBD2 (5 bases each). The CDR3 is made up of 15 amino acids. CDR1 KGHSH and CDR2 LQKENI come from the germline V gene. V shed 3 bases and J shed 0 bases, with 9 bases lying between them. The CDR3 here is CASSPGTASYNEQFF. CDR3 bases: TGTGCCAGCTCACCGGGGACGGCCTCCTACAATGAGCAGTTCTTC.

The V gene is TRBV7-9, the J gene TRBJ2-1; D unresolved. Germline V gene lookup returns CDR1 SEHNR and CDR2 FQNEAQ (reference sequence). Trimming took 3 bases from V and 9 from J, leaving 12 bases between them. This CDR3 contains 13 residues. CDR3 region: CASSLLWGVEQFF. The CDR3 bases are TGTGCCAGCAGCTTGCTTTGGGGTGTTGAGCAGTTCTTC.

As regards this clone: The identical CDR3 is also encoded by other nucleotide sequences in the sample. The CDR3 reads CASSLGLAGGYNEQFF. Written as DNA, the CDR3 is TGCGCCAGCAGCTTGGGACTAGCGGGCGGCTACAATGAGCAGTTCTTC. The chain uses TRBV5-1 and TRBJ2-1; 10 bases match TRBD2. The CDR3 is 16 amino acids. CDR1 SGHRS and CDR2 YFSETQ come from the germline V gene. The J segment lost 3 bases and the V segment lost 0 bases, leaving 3 bases of the junction unmatched.

The rearrangement links TRBV9 to TRBJ2-1; TRBD2 matches 10 bases. J gave up 0 bases and V 5 bases, and 5 bases lay outside the gene matches. The CDR3 is 16 residues long. From germline, CDR1 is SGDLS and CDR2 YYNGEE. DNA of the CDR3: TGTGCCAGCAGTTATAGCGGGAGGAACTCCTACAATGAGCAGTTCTTC. Protein product: CASSYSGRNSYNEQFF.